This entry concerns a single T cell receptor (beta chain). Antigen: not known. This sample was included in a study of T cell repertoires in cytomegalovirus infection. Study background: The public TCR beta signatures pointed to both CMV infection and matching HLA type.

This CDR3 is 14 amino acids long. Trimming cost V 0 bases and J 5 bases, with 13 bases left between them. Germline V gene sequence: CDR1 DFQATT, CDR2 SNEGSKA (reference sequence). General study findings and limits: Pooled public TCR beta family frequency picked out CMV carriers with the relevant HLA. Within the response measured ex vivo, HLA-C-restricted CMV-specific TCR beta clonotypes were dominant.

TCRdb re-analysed the reads in MiXCR, keeping a single row per CDR3 protein. The sample has about 83,000 distinct CDR3 sequences, roughly 29% seen once; the top ten hold 65% to 75%. Sequenced material: CD8+ T cells from cultured PBMCs, taken from culture after CMV antigen stimulation. The clonotype originates from a human donor in good health (CMV status not recorded). Some clones in this sample may be carry-over from other donors' samples. This sequence joins TRBV20-1 and TRBJ1-2; weak D call: TRBD1 (6 bases). The CDR3 nucleotides read TGCAGTGCTAGAGAAGGGACACCGGGGTATGGCTACACCTTC. Its translation is CSAREGTPGYGYTF.